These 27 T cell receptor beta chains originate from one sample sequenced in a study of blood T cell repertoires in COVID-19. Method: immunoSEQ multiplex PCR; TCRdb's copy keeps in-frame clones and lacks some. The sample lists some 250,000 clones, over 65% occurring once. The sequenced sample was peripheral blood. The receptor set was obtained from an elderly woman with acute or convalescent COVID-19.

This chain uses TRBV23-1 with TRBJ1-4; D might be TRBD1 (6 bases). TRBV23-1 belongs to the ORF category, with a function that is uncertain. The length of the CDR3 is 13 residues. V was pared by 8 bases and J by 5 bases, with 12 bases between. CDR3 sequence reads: CASSRQVNEKLFF. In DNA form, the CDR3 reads TGCGCCAGCTCACGACAGGTCAATGAAAAACTGTTTTTT.

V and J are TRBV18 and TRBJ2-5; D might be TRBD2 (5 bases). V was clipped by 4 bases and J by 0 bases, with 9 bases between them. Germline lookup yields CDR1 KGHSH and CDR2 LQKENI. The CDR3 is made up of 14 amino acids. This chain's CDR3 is CASSQGLYQETQYF. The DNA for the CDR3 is TGTGCCAGCTCACAAGGACTGTACCAAGAGACCCAGTACTTC.

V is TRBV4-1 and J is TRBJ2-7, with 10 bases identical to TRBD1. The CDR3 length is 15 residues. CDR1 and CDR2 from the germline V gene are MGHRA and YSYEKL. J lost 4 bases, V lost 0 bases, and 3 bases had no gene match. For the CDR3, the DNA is TGCGCCAGCAGCCAAGAAGACAGGGGGCGGTACGAGCAGTACTTC. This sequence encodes CASSQEDRGRYEQYF.

The CDR3 protein is CASSLGGTGDQPQHF. The CDR3 DNA reads TGTGCCAGCAGCTTGGGTGGGACAGGGGACCAGCCCCAGCATTTT. The chain couples TRBV5-4 to TRBJ1-5; 10 nucleotides match TRBD1. With 0 bases clipped from V and 7 bases from J, the junction kept 4 bases outside the gene matches. The CDR3 spans 15 residues. The germline V gene encodes CDR1 SGHNT and CDR2 YYREEE (reference sequence).

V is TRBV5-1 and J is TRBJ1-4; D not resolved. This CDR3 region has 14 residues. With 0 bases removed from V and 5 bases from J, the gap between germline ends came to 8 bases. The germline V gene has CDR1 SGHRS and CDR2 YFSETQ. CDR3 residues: CASSLGPGNEKLFF. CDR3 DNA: TGCGCCAGCAGCTTGGGTCCGGGAAATGAAAAACTGTTTTTT. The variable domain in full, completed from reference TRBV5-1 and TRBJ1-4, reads KAGVTQTPRYLIKTRGQQVTLSCSPISGHRSVSWYQQTPGQGLQFLFEYFSETQRNKGNFPGRFSGRQFSNSRSEMNVSTLELGDSALYLCASSLGPGNEKLFFGSGTQLSVL.

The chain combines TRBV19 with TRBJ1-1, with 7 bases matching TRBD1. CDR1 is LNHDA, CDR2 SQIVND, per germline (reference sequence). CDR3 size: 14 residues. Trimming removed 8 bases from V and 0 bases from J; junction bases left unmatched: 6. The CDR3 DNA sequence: TGTGCCAGTGGGACAGTTTTAATGAACACTGAAGCTTTCTTT. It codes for CASGTVLMNTEAFF. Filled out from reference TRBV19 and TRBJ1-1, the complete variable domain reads DGGITQSPKYLFRKEGQNVTLSCEQNLNHDAMYWYRQDPGQGLRLIYYSQIVNDFQKGDIAEGYSVSREKKESFPLTVTSAQKNPTAFYLCASGTVLMNTEAFFGQGTRLTVV.

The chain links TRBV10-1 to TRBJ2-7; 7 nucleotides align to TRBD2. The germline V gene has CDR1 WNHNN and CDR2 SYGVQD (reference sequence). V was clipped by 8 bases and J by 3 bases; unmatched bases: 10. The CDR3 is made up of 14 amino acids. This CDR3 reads CASSPLGTNYEQYF. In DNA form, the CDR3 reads TGCGCCAGCTCCCCTCTGGGGACTAACTACGAGCAGTACTTC.

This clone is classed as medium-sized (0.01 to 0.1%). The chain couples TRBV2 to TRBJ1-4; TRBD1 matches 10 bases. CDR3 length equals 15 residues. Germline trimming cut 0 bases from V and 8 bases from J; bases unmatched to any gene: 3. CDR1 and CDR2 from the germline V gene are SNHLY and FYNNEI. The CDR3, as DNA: TGTGCCAGCAGTGAAGCCGGGACAGGGGACGAAAAACTGTTTTTT. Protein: CASSEAGTGDEKLFF.

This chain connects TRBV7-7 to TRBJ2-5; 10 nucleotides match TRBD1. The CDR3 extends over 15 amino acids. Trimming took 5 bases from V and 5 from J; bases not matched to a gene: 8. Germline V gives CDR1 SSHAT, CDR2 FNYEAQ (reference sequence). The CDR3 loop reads CASSRDRGRGETQYF. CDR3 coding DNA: TGTGCCAGCAGCCGCGACAGGGGGCGCGGGGAGACCCAGTACTTC.

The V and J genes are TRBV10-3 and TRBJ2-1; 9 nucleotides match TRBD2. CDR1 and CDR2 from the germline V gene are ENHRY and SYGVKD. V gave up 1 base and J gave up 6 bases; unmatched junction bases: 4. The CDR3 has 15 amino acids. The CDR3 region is CAISEWGTSFNEQFF. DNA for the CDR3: TGTGCCATCAGTGAGTGGGGGACTAGCTTCAATGAGCAGTTCTTC.

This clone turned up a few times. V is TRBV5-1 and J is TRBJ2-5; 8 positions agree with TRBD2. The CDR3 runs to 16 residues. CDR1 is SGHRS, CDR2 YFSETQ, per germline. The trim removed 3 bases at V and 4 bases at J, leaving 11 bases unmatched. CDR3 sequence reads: CASSSFTSGRSETQYF. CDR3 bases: TGCGCCAGCAGCTCTTTTACTAGCGGAAGGTCAGAGACCCAGTACTTC.

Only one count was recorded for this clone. CDR3 bases: TGTGCCAGTAGTATGCCGGGACAGGGGAACTATGGCTACACCTTC. Amino acids: CASSMPGQGNYGYTF. The gene calls are TRBV19 and TRBJ1-2; 10 bases line up with TRBD1. The germline V gene encodes CDR1 LNHDA and CDR2 SQIVND (reference sequence). The V segment lost 3 bases and the J segment 2 bases; nucleotides outside the gene matches: 3. The CDR3 is 15 residues long.

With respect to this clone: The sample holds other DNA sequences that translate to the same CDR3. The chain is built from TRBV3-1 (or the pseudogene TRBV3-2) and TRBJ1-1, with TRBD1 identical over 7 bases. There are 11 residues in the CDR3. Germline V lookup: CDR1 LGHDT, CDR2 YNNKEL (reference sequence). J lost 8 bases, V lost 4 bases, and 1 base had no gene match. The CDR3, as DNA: TGTGCCAGCAGCCGGGGACAGGAAGCTTTCTTT. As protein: CASSRGQEAFF.

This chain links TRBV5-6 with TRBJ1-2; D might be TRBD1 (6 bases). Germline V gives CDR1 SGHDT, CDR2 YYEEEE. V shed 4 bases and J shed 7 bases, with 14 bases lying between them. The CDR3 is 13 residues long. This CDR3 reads CASSPQGIGGYTF. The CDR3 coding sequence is TGTGCCAGCAGCCCACAGGGAATCGGTGGCTACACCTTC.

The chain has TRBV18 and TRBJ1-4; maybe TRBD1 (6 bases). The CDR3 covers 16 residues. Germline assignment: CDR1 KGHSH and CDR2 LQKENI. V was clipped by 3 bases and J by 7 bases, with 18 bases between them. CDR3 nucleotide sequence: TGTGCCAGCTCACCCTACACCGGGACAACGTCTGAAAAACTGTTTTTT. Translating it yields CASSPYTGTTSEKLFF.

The CDR3 loop is CASSPRTSGRNEQFF. CDR3 coding DNA: TGTGCCAGCAGCCCTCGGACTAGCGGGAGGAATGAGCAGTTCTTC. This chain connects TRBV4-2 to TRBJ2-1; 14 bases are a match to TRBD2. From germline, CDR1 is LGHNA and CDR2 YNFKEQ. This CDR3 contains 15 residues. Trimming at V came to 4 bases and at J to 7 bases, leaving 3 bases not matched to a gene.

The CDR3 DNA is TGTGCCAGCAGCCGAGAGGGCAGGGGCGGCTTTGATACGCAGTATTTT. This translates into CASSREGRGGFDTQYF. The V call is TRBV28, the J call TRBJ2-3; tentatively, D is TRBD1 (6 bases). This CDR3 has 16 residues. V dropped 6 bases and J dropped 6 bases, with 22 bases sitting between them. Germline V CDR1 and CDR2: MDHEN, SYDVKM.

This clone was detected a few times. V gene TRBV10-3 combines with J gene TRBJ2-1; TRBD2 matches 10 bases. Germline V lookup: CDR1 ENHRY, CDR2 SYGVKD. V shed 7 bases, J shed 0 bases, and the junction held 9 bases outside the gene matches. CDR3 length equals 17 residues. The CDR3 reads CAINPGLASVSYNEQFF. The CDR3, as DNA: TGTGCCATCAACCCGGGACTAGCGTCGGTCTCCTACAATGAGCAGTTCTTC.

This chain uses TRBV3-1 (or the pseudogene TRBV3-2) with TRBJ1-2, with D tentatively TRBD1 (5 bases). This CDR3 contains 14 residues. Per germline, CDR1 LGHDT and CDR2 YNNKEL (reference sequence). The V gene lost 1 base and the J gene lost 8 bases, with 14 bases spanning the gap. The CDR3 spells CASSQVGGFAGYTF. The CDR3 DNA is TGTGCCAGCAGCCAAGTCGGGGGGTTCGCCGGCTACACCTTC.

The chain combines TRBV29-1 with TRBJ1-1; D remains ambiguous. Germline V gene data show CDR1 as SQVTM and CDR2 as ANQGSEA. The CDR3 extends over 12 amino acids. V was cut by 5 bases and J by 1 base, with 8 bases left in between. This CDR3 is CSVLGWNTEAFF. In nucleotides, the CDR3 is TGCAGCGTTCTGGGCTGGAACACTGAAGCTTTCTTT.

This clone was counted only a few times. The CDR3 protein is CASSPTVRDTFSNQPQHF. DNA for the CDR3: TGCGCCAGCAGCCCCACAGTACGGGACACCTTTAGCAATCAGCCCCAGCATTTT. The rearrangement joins TRBV5-1 to TRBJ1-5, with D perhaps matching TRBD1 (6 bases). The CDR3 consists of 18 residues. The V gene's germline CDR1 is SGHRS and CDR2 YFSETQ. V was pared by 4 bases and J by 0 bases, with 20 bases between.

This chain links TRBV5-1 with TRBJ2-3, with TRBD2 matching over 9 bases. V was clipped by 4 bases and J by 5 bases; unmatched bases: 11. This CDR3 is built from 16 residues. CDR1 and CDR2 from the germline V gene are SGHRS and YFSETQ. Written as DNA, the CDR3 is TGCGCCAGCAGCACCCTAGCGGGACGACGCGGAGATACGCAGTATTTT. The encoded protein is CASSTLAGRRGDTQYF.

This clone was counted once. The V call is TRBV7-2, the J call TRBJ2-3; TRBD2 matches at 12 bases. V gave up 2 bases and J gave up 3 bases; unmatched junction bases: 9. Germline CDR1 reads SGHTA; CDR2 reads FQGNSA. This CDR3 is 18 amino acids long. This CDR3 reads CASSLRPRLAGVTDTQYF. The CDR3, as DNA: TGTGCCAGCAGCTTAAGGCCCCGACTAGCGGGGGTAACAGATACGCAGTATTTT.

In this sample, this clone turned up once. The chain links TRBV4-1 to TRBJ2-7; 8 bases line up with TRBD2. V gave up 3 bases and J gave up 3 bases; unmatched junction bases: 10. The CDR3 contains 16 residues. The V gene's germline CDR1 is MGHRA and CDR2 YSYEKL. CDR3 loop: CASSQGPRGEGYEQYF. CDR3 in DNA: TGCGCCAGCAGCCAGGGGCCGCGGGGGGAAGGCTACGAGCAGTACTTC.

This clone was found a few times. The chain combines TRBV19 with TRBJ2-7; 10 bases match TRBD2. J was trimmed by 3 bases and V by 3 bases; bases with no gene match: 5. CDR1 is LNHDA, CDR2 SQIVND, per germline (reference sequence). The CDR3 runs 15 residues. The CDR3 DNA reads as TGTGCCAGTAGTATGGGAGTAGCGGGGGGCTACGAGCAGTACTTC. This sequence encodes CASSMGVAGGYEQYF.

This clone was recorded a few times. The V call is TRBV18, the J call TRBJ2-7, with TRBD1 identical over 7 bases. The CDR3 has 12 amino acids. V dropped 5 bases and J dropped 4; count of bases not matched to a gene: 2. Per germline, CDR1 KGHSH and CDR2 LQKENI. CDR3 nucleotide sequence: TGTGCCAGCTCAGTACAGGGGTACGAGCAGTACTTC. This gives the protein CASSVQGYEQYF. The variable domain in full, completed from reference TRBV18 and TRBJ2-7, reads NAGVMQNPRHLVRRRGQEARLRCSPMKGHSHVYWYRQLPEEGLKFMVYLQKENIIDESGMPKERFSAEFPKEGPSILRIQQVVRGDSAAYFCASSVQGYEQYFGPGTRLTVT.

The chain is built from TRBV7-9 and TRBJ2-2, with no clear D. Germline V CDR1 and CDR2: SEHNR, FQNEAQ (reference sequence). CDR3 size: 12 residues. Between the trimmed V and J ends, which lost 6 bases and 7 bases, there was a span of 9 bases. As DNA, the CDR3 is TGTGCCAGCAGTAGAGGAGTCGGGGAGCTGTTTTTT. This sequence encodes CASSRGVGELFF.